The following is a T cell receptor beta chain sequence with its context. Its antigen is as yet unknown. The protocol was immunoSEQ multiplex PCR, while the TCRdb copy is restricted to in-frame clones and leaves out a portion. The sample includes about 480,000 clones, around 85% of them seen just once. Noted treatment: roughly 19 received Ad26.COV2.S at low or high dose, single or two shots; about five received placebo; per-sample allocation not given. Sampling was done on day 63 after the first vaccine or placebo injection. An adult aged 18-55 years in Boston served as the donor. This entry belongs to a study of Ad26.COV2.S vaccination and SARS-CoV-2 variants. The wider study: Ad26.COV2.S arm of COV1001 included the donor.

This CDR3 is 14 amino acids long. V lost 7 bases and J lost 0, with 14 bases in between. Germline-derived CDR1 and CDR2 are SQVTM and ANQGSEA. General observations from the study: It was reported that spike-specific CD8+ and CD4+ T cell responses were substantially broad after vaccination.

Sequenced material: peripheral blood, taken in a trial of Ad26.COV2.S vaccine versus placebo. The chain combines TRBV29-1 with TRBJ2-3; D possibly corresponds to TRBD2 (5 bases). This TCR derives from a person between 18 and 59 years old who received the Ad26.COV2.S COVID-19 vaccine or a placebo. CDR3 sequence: CSAARTGSTDTQYF. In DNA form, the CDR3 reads TGCAGCGCCGCGAGGACGGGGAGCACAGATACGCAGTATTTT.